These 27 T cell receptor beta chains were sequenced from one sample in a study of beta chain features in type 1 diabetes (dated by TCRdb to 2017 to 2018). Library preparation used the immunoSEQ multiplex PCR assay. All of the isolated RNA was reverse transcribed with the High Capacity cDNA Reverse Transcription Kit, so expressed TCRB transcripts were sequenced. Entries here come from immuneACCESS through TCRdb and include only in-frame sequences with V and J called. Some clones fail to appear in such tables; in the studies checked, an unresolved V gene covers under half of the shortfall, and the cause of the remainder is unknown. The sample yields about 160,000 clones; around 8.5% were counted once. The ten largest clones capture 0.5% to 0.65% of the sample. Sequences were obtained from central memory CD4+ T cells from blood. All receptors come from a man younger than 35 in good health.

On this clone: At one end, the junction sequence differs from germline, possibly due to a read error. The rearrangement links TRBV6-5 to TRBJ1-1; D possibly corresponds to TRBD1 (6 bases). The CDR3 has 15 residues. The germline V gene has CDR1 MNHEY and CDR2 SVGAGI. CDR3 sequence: CAISAVQGQNTEAFF. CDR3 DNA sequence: TGTGCCATCAGTGCCGTCCAGGGACAGAACACTGAAGCTTTCTTT.

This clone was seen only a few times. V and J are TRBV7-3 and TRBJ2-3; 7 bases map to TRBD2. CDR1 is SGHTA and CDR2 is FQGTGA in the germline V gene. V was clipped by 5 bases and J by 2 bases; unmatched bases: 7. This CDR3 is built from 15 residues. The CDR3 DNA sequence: TGTGCCAGCAGCCGGACTAGGGCTTACACAGATACGCAGTATTTT. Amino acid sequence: CASSRTRAYTDTQYF.

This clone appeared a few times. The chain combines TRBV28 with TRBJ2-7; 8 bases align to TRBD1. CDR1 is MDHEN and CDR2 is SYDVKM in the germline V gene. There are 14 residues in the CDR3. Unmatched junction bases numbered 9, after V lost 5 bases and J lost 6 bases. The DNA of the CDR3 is TGTGCCAGCAGTCCCGGGGACAGGAGGCGCGAGCAGTACTTC. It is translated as CASSPGDRRREQYF.

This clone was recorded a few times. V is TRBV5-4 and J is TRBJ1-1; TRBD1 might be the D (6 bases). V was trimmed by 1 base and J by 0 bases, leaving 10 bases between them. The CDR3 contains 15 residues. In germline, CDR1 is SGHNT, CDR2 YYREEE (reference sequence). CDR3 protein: CASSLRGIMNTEAFF. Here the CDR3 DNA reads TGTGCCAGCAGCTTGAGGGGGATCATGAACACTGAAGCTTTCTTT.

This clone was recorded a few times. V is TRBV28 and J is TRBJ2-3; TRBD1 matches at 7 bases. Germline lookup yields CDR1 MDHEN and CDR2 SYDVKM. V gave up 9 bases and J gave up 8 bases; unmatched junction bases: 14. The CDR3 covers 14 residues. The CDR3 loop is CASQTGNFISTQYF. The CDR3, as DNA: TGTGCCAGTCAGACAGGGAATTTTATATCTACGCAGTATTTT.

For the CDR3, the DNA is TGTGCCAGCAGCGTGTTACCGGGACAGGGAACCTACGAGCAGTACTTC. This encodes CASSVLPGQGTYEQYF. The genes are TRBV5-6 and TRBJ2-7, with 9 bases aligning to TRBD1. The CDR3 loop spans 16 amino acids. V lost 4 bases to trimming and J lost 2 bases; unmatched junction nucleotides: 10. Germline CDR1 reads SGHDT; CDR2 reads YYEEEE.

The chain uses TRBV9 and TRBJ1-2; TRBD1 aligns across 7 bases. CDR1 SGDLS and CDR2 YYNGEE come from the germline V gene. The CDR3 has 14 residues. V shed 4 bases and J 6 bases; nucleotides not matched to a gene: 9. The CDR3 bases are TGTGCCAGCAGCCCAGCACAGGGGACTCATGGCTACACCTTC. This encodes CASSPAQGTHGYTF.

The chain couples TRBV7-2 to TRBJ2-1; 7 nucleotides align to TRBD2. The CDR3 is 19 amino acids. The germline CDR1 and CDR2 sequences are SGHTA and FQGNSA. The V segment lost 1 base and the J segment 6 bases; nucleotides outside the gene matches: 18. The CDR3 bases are TGTGCCAGCAGCTTAGTGGGAGGGTACTCTATGGAGCGGGCCAATGAGCAGTTCTTC. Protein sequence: CASSLVGGYSMERANEQFF.

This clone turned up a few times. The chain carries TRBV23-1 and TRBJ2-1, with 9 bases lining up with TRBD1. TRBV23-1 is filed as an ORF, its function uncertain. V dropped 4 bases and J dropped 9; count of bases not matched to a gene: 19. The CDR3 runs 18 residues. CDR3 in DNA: TGCGCCAGCAGTCTTAAGACGGCAGGGGACAGGGTTCATGGTGAGCAGTTCTTC. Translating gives CASSLKTAGDRVHGEQFF.

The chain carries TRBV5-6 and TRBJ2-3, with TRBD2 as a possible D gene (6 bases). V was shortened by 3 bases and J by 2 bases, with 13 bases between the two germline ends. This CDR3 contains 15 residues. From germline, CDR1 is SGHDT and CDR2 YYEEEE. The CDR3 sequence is CASSWGTGDTDTQYF. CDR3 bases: TGTGCCAGCAGCTGGGGGACTGGGGACACAGATACGCAGTATTTT. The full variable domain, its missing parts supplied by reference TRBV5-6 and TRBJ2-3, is DAGVTQSPTHLIKTRGQQVTLRCSPKSGHDTVSWYQQALGQGPQFIFQYYEEEERQRGNFPDRFSGHQFPNYSSELNVNALLLGDSALYLCASSWGTGDTDTQYFGPGTRLTVL.

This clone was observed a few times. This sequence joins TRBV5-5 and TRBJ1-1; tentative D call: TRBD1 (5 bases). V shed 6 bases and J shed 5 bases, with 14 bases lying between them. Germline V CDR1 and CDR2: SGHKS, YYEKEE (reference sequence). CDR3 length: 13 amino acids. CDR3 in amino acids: CASTDIRGTEAFF. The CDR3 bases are TGTGCCAGCACCGACATAAGGGGTACTGAAGCTTTCTTT.

The chain's CDR3 is CASSRQTSGSYEQYF. The CDR3 DNA reads as TGTGCCAGCAGCAGACAGACTAGCGGATCCTACGAGCAGTACTTC. The V call is TRBV9, the J call TRBJ2-7; 9 positions agree with TRBD2. The length of the CDR3 is 15 residues. The V and J ends lost 4 bases and 1 base, in that order; junction bases with no gene match: 6. Germline V gene data show CDR1 as SGDLS and CDR2 as YYNGEE.

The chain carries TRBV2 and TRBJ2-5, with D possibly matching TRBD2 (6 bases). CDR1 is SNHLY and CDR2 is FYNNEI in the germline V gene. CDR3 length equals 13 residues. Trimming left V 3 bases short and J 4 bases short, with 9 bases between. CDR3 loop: CASSDVGRETQYF. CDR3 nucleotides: TGTGCCAGCAGTGATGTCGGGAGAGAGACCCAGTACTTC.

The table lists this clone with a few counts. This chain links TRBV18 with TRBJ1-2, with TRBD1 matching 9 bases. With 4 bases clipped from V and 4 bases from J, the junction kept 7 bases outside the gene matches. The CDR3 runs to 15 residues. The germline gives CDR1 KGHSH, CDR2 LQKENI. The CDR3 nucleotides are TGTGCCAGCTCACGGGACAGGGCGGACGGCTATGGCTACACCTTC. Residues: CASSRDRADGYGYTF.

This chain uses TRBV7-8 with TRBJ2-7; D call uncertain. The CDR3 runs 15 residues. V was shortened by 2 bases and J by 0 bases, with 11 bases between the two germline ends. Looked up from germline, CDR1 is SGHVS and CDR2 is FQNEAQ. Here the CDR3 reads CASSLFSDSSYEQYF. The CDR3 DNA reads TGTGCCAGCAGCTTATTTTCCGATAGCTCCTACGAGCAGTACTTC.

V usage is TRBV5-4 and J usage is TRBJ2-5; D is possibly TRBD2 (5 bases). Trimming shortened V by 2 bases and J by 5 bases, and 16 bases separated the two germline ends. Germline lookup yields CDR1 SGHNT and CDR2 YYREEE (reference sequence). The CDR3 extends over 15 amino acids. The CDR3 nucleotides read TGTGCCAGCAGCTTCTCAGGTGAGGGTATGGAGACCCAGTACTTC. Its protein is CASSFSGEGMETQYF. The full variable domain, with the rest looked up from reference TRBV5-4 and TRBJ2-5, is ETGVTQSPTHLIKTRGQQVTLRCSSQSGHNTVSWYQQALGQGPQFIFQYYREEENGRGNFPPRFSGLQFPNYSSELNVNALELDDSALYLCASSFSGEGMETQYFGPGTRLLVL.

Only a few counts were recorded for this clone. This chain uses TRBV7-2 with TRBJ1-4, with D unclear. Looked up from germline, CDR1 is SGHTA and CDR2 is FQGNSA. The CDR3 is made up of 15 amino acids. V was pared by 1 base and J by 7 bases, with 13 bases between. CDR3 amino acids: CASSLGHTGGEKLFF. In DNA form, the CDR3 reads TGTGCCAGCAGCTTAGGGCACACGGGAGGTGAAAAACTGTTTTTT. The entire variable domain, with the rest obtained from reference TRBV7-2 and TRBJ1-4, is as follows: GAGVSQSPSNKVTEKGKDVELRCDPISGHTALYWYRQSLGQGLEFLIYFQGNSAPDKSGLPSDRFSAERTGGSVSTLTIQRTQQEDSAVYLCASSLGHTGGEKLFFGSGTQLSVL.

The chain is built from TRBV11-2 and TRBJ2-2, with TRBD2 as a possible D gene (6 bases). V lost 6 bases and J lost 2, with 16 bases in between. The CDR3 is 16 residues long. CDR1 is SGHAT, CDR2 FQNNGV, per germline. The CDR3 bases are TGTGCCAGCAGTCGGACGGGGGACGTTAACACCGGGGAGCTGTTTTTT. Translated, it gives CASSRTGDVNTGELFF. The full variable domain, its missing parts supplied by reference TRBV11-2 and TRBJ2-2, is EAGVAQSPRYKIIEKRQSVAFWCNPISGHATLYWYQQILGQGPKLLIQFQNNGVVDDSQLPKDRFSAERLKGVDSTLKIQPAKLEDSAVYLCASSRTGDVNTGELFFGEGSRLTVL.

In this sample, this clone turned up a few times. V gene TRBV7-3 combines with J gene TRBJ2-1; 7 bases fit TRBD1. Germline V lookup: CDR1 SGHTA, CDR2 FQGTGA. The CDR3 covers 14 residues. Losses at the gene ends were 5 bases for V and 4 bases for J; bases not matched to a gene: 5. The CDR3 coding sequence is TGTGCCAGCAGCCCAGACAGGGCTTACAATGAGCAGTTCTTC. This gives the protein CASSPDRAYNEQFF. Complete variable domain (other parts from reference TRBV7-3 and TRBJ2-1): GAGVSQTPSNKVTEKGKYVELRCDPISGHTALYWYRQSLGQGPEFLIYFQGTGAADDSGLPNDRFFAVRPEGSVSTLKIQRTERGDSAVYLCASSPDRAYNEQFFGPGTRLTVL.

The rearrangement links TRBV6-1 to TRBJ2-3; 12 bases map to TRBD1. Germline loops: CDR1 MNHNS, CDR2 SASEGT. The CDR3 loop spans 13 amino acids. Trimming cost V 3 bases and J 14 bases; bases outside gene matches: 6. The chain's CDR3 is CASSDRDRGLPYF. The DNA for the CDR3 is TGTGCCAGCAGTGACAGGGACAGGGGGCTGCCGTATTTT.

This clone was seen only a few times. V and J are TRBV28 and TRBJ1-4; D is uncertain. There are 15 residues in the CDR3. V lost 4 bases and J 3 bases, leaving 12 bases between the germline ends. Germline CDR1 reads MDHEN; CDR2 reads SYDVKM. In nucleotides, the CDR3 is TGTGCCAGCAGTTCCGTGAAGACTCCTAATGAAAAACTGTTTTTT. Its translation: CASSSVKTPNEKLFF.

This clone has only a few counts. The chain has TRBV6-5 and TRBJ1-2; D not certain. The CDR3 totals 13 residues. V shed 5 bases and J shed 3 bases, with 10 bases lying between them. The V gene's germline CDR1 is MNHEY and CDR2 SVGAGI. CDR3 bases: TGTGCCAGCAGTGAATGGAGGTACTATGGCTACACCTTC. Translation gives CASSEWRYYGYTF.

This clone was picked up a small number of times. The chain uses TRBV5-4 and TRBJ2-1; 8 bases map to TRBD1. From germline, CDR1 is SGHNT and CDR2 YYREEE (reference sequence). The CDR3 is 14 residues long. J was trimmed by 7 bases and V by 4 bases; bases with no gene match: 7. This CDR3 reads CASSRDRGANEQFF. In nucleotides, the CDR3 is TGTGCCAGCAGCCGTGACAGGGGAGCGAATGAGCAGTTCTTC. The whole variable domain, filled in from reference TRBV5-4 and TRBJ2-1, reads ETGVTQSPTHLIKTRGQQVTLRCSSQSGHNTVSWYQQALGQGPQFIFQYYREEENGRGNFPPRFSGLQFPNYSSELNVNALELDDSALYLCASSRDRGANEQFFGPGTRLTVL.

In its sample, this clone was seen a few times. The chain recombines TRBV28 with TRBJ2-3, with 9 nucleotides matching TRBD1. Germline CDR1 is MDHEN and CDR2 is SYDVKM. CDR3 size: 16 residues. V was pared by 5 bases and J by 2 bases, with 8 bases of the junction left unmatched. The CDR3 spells CASSTTRTGVTDTQYF. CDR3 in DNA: TGTGCCAGCAGTACCACTCGGACAGGGGTCACAGATACGCAGTATTTT.

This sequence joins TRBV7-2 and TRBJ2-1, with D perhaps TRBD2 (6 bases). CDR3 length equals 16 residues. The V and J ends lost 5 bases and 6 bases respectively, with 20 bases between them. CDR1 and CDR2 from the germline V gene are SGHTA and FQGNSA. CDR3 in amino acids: CASSRNPPRAGNEQFF. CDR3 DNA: TGTGCCAGCAGCCGAAACCCTCCGAGAGCGGGCAATGAGCAGTTCTTC.

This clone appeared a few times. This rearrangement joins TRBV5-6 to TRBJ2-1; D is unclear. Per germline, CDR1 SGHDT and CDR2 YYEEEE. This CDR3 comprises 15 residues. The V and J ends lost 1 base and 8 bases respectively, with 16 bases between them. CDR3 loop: CASSLFFQVGDEQFF. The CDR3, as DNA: TGTGCCAGCAGCTTGTTCTTCCAGGTCGGCGATGAGCAGTTCTTC.

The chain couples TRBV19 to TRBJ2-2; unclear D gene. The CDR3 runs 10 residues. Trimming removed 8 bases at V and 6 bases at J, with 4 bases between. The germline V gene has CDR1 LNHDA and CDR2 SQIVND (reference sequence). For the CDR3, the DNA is TGTGCCAGTGGGCCCGGGGAGCTGTTTTTT. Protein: CASGPGELFF. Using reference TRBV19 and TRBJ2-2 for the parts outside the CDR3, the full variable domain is DGGITQSPKYLFRKEGQNVTLSCEQNLNHDAMYWYRQDPGQGLRLIYYSQIVNDFQKGDIAEGYSVSREKKESFPLTVTSAQKNPTAFYLCASGPGELFFGEGSRLTVL.